A single sample gave rise to the 22 T cell receptor beta chains below, sequenced in a study of radiotherapy plus CTLA-4 blockade in lung cancer. Method: immunoSEQ multiplex PCR; TCRdb's copy keeps in-frame clones and lacks some. The sample has about 77,000 clones; just under 75% are singletons. Sequences were derived from peripheral blood, sampled from a patient treated with radiotherapy plus ipilimumab. These receptors were taken from a human donor with non-small cell lung cancer whose response to radiotherapy plus ipilimumab could not be evaluated.

The V call is TRBV14, the J call TRBJ2-7, with D possibly being TRBD2 (6 bases). The CDR3 is 14 amino acids. V was clipped by 4 bases and J by 3 bases, with 13 bases between them. Germline V CDR1 and CDR2: SGHDN, FVKESK. CDR3 DNA: TGTGCCAGCAGCCCCGGGGGTTCCGGCTACGAGCAGTACTTC. Amino acid sequence: CASSPGGSGYEQYF.

The chain couples TRBV7-9 to TRBJ1-1; 11 nucleotides agree with TRBD1. V lost 0 bases and J lost 1; bases outside the gene matches: 4. CDR3 length: 17 amino acids. Germline V gives CDR1 SEHNR, CDR2 FQNEAQ (reference sequence). CDR3 in DNA: TGTGCCAGCAGCTTAGCGCCCGGACAGGGGGCGAACACTGAAGCTTTCTTT. It is translated as CASSLAPGQGANTEAFF.

J is TRBJ2-5 and V is TRBV12-5, with a tentative D call TRBD2 (6 bases). The V end lost 6 bases, the J end lost 11 bases, and 10 bases lay between the germline ends. The CDR3 covers 10 residues. Germline CDR1 reads LGHNT; CDR2 reads FRNRAP. The CDR3 is CASGSGEQYF. The CDR3 nucleotides are TGTGCTAGTGGATCGGGGGAGCAGTACTTC. Supplemented by reference TRBV12-5 and TRBJ2-5, the full variable domain reads DARVTQTPRHKVTEMGQEVTMRCQPILGHNTVFWYRQTMMQGLELLAYFRNRAPLDDSGMPKDRFSAEMPDATLATLKIQPSEPRDSAVYFCASGSGEQYFGPGTRLLVL.

With regard to this clone: Other DNA sequences in this sample translate to the same CDR3. The chain employs TRBV5-1 and TRBJ1-1; possible D gene TRBD1, 6 bases. The CDR3 has 13 residues. CDR1 is SGHRS and CDR2 is YFSETQ in the germline V gene. V gave up 2 bases and J gave up 5 bases, with 10 bases separating them. The DNA of the CDR3 is TGCGCCAGCAGCTTACAGGGTAATACTGAAGCTTTCTTT. The encoded protein is CASSLQGNTEAFF.

This clone came up a few times. This same CDR3 is encoded by further DNA sequences in the sample. The rearrangement uses TRBV2 and TRBJ2-2; unclear D gene. The CDR3 has 14 amino acids. Trimming removed 6 bases at V and 3 bases at J, with 11 bases between. Germline loops: CDR1 SNHLY, CDR2 FYNNEI. CDR3 nucleotide sequence: TGTGCCAGCAGAGGCGGCGGAGACACCGGGGAGCTGTTTTTT. This sequence encodes CASRGGGDTGELFF.

The genes are TRBV9 and TRBJ2-5; 8 bases are shared with TRBD2. The last part of the DNA fits TRBJ2-7 better; the J call may be wrong. Germline V CDR1 and CDR2: SGDLS, YYNGEE. This CDR3 is 15 amino acids long. CDR3 nucleotides: TGTGCCAGCAGCCGGGGGGGATCGAGCTCCTACGAGCAGTACTTC. Amino acids: CASSRGGSSSYEQYF.

The V call is TRBV5-5, the J call TRBJ1-2; the D gene is possibly TRBD1 (6 bases). Germline CDR1 reads SGHKS; CDR2 reads YYEKEE (reference sequence). Trimming removed 0 bases at V and 8 bases at J, with 11 bases between. This CDR3 has 13 amino acids. Here the CDR3 DNA reads TGTGCCAGCAGCTTGGAAGGGGGATCCGGCTACACCTTC. This translates into CASSLEGGSGYTF. The complete variable domain, with remaining parts taken from reference TRBV5-5 and TRBJ1-2, reads DAGVTQSPTHLIKTRGQQVTLRCSPISGHKSVSWYQQVLGQGPQFIFQYYEKEERGRGNFPDRFSARQFPNYSSELNVNALLLGDSALYLCASSLEGGSGYTFGSGTRLTVV.

The chain has TRBV7-3 and TRBJ2-3, with D perhaps matching TRBD2 (6 bases). The V gene lost 4 bases and the J gene lost 5 bases, with 22 bases spanning the gap. The CDR3 spans 17 residues. From germline, CDR1 is SGHTA and CDR2 FQGTGA. Here the CDR3 reads CASSSVRTFGGVDTQYF. CDR3 coding DNA: TGTGCCAGCAGCTCCGTCCGGACCTTCGGAGGGGTAGATACGCAGTATTTT.

The V call is TRBV5-1, the J call TRBJ2-7, with D hard to call. Trimming left V 3 bases short and J 11 bases short, with 18 bases between. The CDR3 loop spans 13 amino acids. Germline loops: CDR1 SGHRS, CDR2 YFSETQ. CDR3 residues: CASSSSPEAWEYF. The CDR3 nucleotides read TGCGCCAGCAGCTCGTCGCCCGAGGCTTGGGAGTACTTC. The full variable domain, in which reference TRBV5-1 and TRBJ2-7 provide the parts outside the CDR3, is KAGVTQTPRYLIKTRGQQVTLSCSPISGHRSVSWYQQTPGQGLQFLFEYFSETQRNKGNFPGRFSGRQFSNSRSEMNVSTLELGDSALYLCASSSSPEAWEYFGPGTRLTVT.

This clone was seen once. The rearrangement uses TRBV19 and TRBJ1-4; no reliable D call. CDR1 and CDR2 from the germline V gene are LNHDA and SQIVND (reference sequence). CDR3 length: 15 amino acids. V was trimmed by 5 bases and J by 6 bases, leaving 16 bases between them. CDR3 sequence (DNA): TGTGCCAGTAGTGTCGGACCAGGACTGTATGAAAAACTGTTTTTT. Translating gives CASSVGPGLYEKLFF.

The chain links TRBV15 to TRBJ1-5; D not certain. V lost 0 bases and J 2 bases, leaving 14 bases between the germline ends. The CDR3 is made up of 17 amino acids. CDR1 LNHNV and CDR2 YYDKDF come from the germline V gene (reference sequence). CDR3 region: CATSRDFIGSGNQPQHF. As DNA, the CDR3 is TGTGCCACCAGCAGAGATTTTATCGGTAGCGGCAATCAGCCCCAGCATTTT.

This chain uses TRBV2 with TRBJ2-3; D uncertain. From germline, CDR1 is SNHLY and CDR2 FYNNEI. The V end was cut by 6 bases, the J end by 5 bases, with 9 bases between. This CDR3 is 12 amino acids long. CDR3 DNA sequence: TGTGCCAGCAGCGTTCTCGGAGATACGCAGTATTTT. Its protein product is CASSVLGDTQYF.

A word on this clone: Other DNA sequences from this sample encode an identical CDR3 as well. The chain is built from TRBV11-3 and TRBJ2-5; TRBD1 matches 8 bases. Germline V gene lookup returns CDR1 SGHNT and CDR2 YENEEA. This CDR3 region has 15 residues. Trimming cost V 5 bases and J 5 bases; bases outside gene matches: 10. CDR3 DNA: TGTGCCAGCAGCCGCAGACAGGGGCAGGACGAGACCCAGTACTTC. Encoded protein: CASSRRQGQDETQYF. Combining the CDR3 with reference TRBV11-3 and TRBJ2-5 gives the whole variable domain EAGVVQSPRYKIIEKKQPVAFWCNPISGHNTLYWYLQNLGQGPELLIRYENEEAVDDSQLPKDRFSAERLKGVDSTLKIQPAELGDSAVYLCASSRRQGQDETQYFGPGTRLLVL.

This clone has only one observation. The gene calls are TRBV12-5 and TRBJ2-3; TRBD1 agrees at 9 bases. Germline V gives CDR1 LGHNT, CDR2 FRNRAP. The V segment lost 3 bases and the J segment 4 bases; nucleotides outside the gene matches: 5. The CDR3 contains 15 residues. CDR3 DNA sequence: TGTGCTAGTGGTTTCGGGGACAGGGAGGCAGATACGCAGTATTTT. Translating gives CASGFGDREADTQYF.

This chain joins TRBV15 and TRBJ2-5; perhaps TRBD2 as D (5 bases). Germline V gives CDR1 LNHNV, CDR2 YYDKDF (reference sequence). Between the trimmed V and J ends, which lost 0 bases and 5 bases, there was a span of 7 bases. The CDR3 loop spans 13 amino acids. CDR3 DNA: TGTGCCACCAGCAGAGAGCGGAGGGAGACCCAGTACTTC. It yields the protein CATSRERRETQYF.

The chain carries TRBV6-4 and TRBJ1-2; 9 bases are shared with TRBD1. Germline CDR1 reads MRHNA; CDR2 reads SNTAGT. V lost 0 bases, J lost 5 bases, and 1 base stayed unmatched. The CDR3 loop spans 14 amino acids. The CDR3 DNA reads as TGTGCCAGCAGTGACTCGGACAGGGGTTATGGCTACACCTTC. It translates to CASSDSDRGYGYTF.

The V and J genes are TRBV9 and TRBJ1-1, with D possibly matching TRBD1 (5 bases). Germline CDR1 is SGDLS and CDR2 is YYNGEE. The germline V and J ends were trimmed by 7 bases and 4 bases, with 14 bases remaining between them. This CDR3 comprises 13 residues. The CDR3 region is CASGGGSATEAFF. CDR3 bases: TGTGCCAGCGGGGGGGGGAGTGCCACTGAAGCTTTCTTT.

The V and J genes are TRBV18 and TRBJ1-2; D perhaps matches TRBD1 (6 bases). The CDR3 totals 15 residues. V was clipped by 3 bases and J by 0 bases, with 11 bases between them. Per germline, CDR1 KGHSH and CDR2 LQKENI. The DNA of the CDR3 is TGTGCCAGCTCACCTCGGGACACCTCTAACTATGGCTACACCTTC. This encodes CASSPRDTSNYGYTF.

This clone has just one count. The chain joins TRBV25-1 to TRBJ1-5, with D perhaps TRBD1 (5 bases). This CDR3 region has 13 residues. Between the trimmed V and J ends, which lost 8 bases and 5 bases, there was a span of 13 bases. The germline gives CDR1 MGHDK, CDR2 SYGVNS. CDR3 region: CASSKDTYQPQHF. In nucleotides, the CDR3 is TGTGCCAGCTCCAAGGACACCTATCAGCCCCAGCATTTT.

This clone showed up just a few times. V gene TRBV2 combines with J gene TRBJ2-7; TRBD2 matches 8 bases. This CDR3 contains 14 residues. Per germline, CDR1 SNHLY and CDR2 FYNNEI. Trimming took 5 bases from V and 3 from J; bases not matched to a gene: 6. CDR3 nucleotides: TGTGCCAGCAGTATGGGACTAGGCCGCTACGAGCAGTACTTC. This translates into CASSMGLGRYEQYF. The full variable domain, completed using reference TRBV2 and TRBJ2-7, is EPEVTQTPSHQVTQMGQEVILRCVPISNHLYFYWYRQILGQKVEFLVSFYNNEISEKSEIFDDQFSVERPDGSNFTLKIRSTKLEDSAMYFCASSMGLGRYEQYFGPGTRLTVT.

The chain couples TRBV19 to TRBJ1-5; 9 bases match TRBD1. With 2 bases clipped from V and 5 bases from J, the junction kept 4 bases outside the gene matches. This CDR3 region has 15 residues. In germline, CDR1 is LNHDA, CDR2 SQIVND (reference sequence). CDR3 DNA sequence: TGTGCCAGTAGTATATGGACAGGGGAAGATCAGCCCCAGCATTTT. This sequence encodes CASSIWTGEDQPQHF.

This chain uses TRBV9 with TRBJ2-3; D might be TRBD1 (5 bases). The CDR3 is made up of 14 amino acids. Germline CDR1 is SGDLS and CDR2 is YYNGEE. V was shortened by 3 bases and J by 1 base, with 9 bases between the two germline ends. For the CDR3, the DNA is TGTGCCAGCAGCGACCTAGGGGGCACAGATACGCAGTATTTT. Protein product: CASSDLGGTDTQYF.